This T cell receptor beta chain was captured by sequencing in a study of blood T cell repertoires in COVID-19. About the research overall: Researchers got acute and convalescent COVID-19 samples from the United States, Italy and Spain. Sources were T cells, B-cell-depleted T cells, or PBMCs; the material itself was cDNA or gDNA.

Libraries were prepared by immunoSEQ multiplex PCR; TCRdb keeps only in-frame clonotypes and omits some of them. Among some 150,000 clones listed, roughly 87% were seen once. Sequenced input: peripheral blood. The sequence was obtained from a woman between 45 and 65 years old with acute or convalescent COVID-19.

CDR3 region: CASSTRDRGPTEAFF. The CDR3 nucleotides read TGTGCCAGCAGTACCCGGGACAGGGGGCCTACTGAAGCTTTCTTT. The gene calls are TRBV6-2 or TRBV6-3 and TRBJ1-1; TRBD1 agrees at 12 bases. The CDR3 has 15 amino acids. Germline trimming cut 5 bases from V and 5 bases from J; bases unmatched to any gene: 6. Germline CDR1 MNHEY, CDR2 SVGEGT.